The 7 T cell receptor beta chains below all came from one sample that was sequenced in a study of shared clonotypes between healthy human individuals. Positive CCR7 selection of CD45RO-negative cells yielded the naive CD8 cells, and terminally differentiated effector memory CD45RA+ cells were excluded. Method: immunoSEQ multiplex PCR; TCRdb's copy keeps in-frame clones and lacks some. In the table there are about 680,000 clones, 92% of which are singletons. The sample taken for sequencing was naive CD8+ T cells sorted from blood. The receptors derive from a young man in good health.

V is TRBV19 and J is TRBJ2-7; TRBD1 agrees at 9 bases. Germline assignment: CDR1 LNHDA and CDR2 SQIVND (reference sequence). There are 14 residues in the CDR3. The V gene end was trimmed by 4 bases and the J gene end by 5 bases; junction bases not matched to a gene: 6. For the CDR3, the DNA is TGTGCCAGTAGTACCGGGACAGGGAGGCACGAGCAGTACTTC. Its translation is CASSTGTGRHEQYF.

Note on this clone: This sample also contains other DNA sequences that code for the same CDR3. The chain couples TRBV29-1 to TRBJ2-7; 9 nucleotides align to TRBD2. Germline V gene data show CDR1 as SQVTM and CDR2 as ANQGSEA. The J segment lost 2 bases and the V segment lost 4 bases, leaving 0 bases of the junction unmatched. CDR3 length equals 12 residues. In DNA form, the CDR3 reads TGCAGCGTTGGGACTAGCGCCTACGAGCAGTACTTC. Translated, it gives CSVGTSAYEQYF.

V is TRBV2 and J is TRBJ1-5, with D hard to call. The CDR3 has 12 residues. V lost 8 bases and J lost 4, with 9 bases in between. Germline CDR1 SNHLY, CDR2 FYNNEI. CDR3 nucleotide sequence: TGTGCCAGCGGGAGGCCGAATCAGCCCCAGCATTTT. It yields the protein CASGRPNQPQHF.

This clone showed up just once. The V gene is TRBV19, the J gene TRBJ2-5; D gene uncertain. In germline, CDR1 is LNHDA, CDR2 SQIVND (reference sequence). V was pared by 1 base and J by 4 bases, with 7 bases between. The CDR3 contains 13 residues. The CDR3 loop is CASSIGVRETQYF. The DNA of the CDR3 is TGTGCCAGTAGTATAGGGGTCCGAGAGACCCAGTACTTC.

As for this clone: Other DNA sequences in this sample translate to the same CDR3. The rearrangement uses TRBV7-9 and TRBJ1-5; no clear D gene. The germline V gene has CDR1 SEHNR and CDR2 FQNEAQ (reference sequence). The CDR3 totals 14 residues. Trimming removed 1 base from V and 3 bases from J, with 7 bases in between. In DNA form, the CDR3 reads TGTGCCAGCAGCTTAGACTCTTCCAATCAGCCCCAGCATTTT. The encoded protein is CASSLDSSNQPQHF.

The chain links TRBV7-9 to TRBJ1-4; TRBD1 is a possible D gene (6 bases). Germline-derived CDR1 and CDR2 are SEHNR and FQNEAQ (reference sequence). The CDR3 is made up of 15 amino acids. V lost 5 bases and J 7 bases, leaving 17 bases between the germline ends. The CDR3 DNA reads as TGTGCCAGCAGCCCTAAAGGGCAGGGGTTTGAAAAACTGTTTTTT. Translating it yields CASSPKGQGFEKLFF.

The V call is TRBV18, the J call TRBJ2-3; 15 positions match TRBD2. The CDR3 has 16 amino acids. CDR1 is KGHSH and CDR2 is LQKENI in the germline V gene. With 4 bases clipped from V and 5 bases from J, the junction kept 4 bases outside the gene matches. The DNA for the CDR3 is TGTGCCAGCTCACTCAGGACTAGCGGGAGGGGAGATACGCAGTATTTT. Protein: CASSLRTSGRGDTQYF.